This entry describes one TCR beta chain. Its matching antigen is unknown. Sorted cells reached over 98% purity in every population. These data are taken from a study of beta chain features in type 1 diabetes. TCRB transcripts that were expressed got sequenced, as all of the isolated RNA had been reverse transcribed. The read count averaged about 3.57 million across naive, central memory and regulatory T cell samples. The repertoire was sequenced with immunoSEQ multiplex PCR; TCRdb's copy has only in-frame clones and lacks some. The sample lists a few hundred thousand clones; 10% to 15% were seen once. The CDR3 sequence is 14 residues long. Germline CDR1 SGHNT, CDR2 YYREEE (reference sequence). The V and J ends lost 1 base and 3 bases respectively, with 10 bases between them. Study findings and constraints: The analysis here could not establish whether HLA type shapes TCRB rearrangement. Patients with Type 1 diabetes showed moderately but significantly shorter TCRB CDR3s in all four CD4+ subsets.

The genes are TRBV5-4 and TRBJ1-1, with D possibly matching TRBD1 (6 bases). The sequence was obtained from a woman between 18 and 29 years old with type 1 diabetes. The sample consisted of naive CD4+ T cells from blood. The CDR3 region has the DNA TGTGCCAGCAGCTTGCAGGGGAGGGACACTGAAGCTTTCTTT. It specifies CASSLQGRDTEAFF.